The clone carrying this T cell receptor beta chain showed up many times. Its antigen remains unidentified. This sample stems from a study of response to subunit inactivated influenza vaccine. Notes on the study in general: Researchers suggested that each seasonal influenza vaccination recruits few new T cells.

Germline CDR1 and CDR2: MDHEN and SYDVKM. This CDR3 spans 14 amino acids. The V gene lost 6 bases and the J gene lost 4 bases, with 14 bases spanning the gap. One entry per CDR3 protein results from TCRdb running MiXCR on the RT-PCR reads. The repertoire has about 500,000 distinct CDR3 sequences, around 7.7% of them found once; the top ten carry around 14%. The V and J genes are TRBV28 and TRBJ2-3; D possibly corresponds to TRBD1 (5 bases). The sequence derives from a man aged 50 to 69 who received an inactivated influenza vaccine. Sequenced here: PBMCs from blood, sampled around 25 months after vaccination. CDR3 bases: TGTGCCAGCAGCCCAGGGCTCTTTCCAGATACGCAGTATTTT. This codes for CASSPGLFPDTQYF.